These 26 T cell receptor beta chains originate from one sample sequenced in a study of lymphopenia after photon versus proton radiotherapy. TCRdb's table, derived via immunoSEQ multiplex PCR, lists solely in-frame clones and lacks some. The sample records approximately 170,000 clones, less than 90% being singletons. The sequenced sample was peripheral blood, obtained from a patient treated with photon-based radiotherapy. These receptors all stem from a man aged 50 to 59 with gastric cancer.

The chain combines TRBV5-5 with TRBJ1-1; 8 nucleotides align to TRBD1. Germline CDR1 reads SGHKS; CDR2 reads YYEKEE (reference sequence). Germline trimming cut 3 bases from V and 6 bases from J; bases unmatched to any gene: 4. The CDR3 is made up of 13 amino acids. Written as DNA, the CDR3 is TGTGCCAGCAGCTATCCGGACAGGGCTGAAGCTTTCTTT. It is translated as CASSYPDRAEAFF.

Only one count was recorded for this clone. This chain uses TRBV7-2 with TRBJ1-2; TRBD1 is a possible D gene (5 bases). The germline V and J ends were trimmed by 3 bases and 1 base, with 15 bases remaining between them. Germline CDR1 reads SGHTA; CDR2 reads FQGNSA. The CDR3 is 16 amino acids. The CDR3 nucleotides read TGTGCCAGCAGCTTGTTAGGCAGGGAGATTAACTATGGCTACACCTTC. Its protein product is CASSLLGREINYGYTF.

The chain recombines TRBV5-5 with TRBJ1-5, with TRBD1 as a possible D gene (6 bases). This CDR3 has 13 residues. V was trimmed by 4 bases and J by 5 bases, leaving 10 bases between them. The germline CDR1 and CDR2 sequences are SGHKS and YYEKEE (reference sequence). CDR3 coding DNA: TGTGCCAGCAGCCCCTACAGGGATCAGCCCCAGCATTTT. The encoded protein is CASSPYRDQPQHF.

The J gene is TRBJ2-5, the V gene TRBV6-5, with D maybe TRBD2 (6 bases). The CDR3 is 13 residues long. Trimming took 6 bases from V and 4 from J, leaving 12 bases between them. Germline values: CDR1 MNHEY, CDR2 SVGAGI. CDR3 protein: CASRAPGGETQYF. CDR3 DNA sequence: TGTGCCAGCAGGGCACCCGGGGGAGAGACCCAGTACTTC.

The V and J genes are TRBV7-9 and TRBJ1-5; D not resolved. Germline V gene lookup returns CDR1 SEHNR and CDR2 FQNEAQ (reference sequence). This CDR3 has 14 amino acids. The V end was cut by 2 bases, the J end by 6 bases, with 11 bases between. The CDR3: CASSLNVAGQPQHF. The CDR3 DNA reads TGTGCCAGCAGCTTAAACGTGGCCGGTCAGCCCCAGCATTTT.

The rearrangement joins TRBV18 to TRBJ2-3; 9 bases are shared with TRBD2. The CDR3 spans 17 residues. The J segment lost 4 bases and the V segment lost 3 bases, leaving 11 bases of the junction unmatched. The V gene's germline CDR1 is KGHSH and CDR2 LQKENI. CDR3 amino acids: CASSPPGSGSFADTQYF. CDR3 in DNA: TGTGCCAGCTCACCCCCGGGTAGCGGGAGCTTTGCAGATACGCAGTATTTT.

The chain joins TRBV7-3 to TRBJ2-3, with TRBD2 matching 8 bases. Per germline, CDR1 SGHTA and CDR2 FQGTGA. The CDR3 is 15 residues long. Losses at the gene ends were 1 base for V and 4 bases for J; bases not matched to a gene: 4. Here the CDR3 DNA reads TGTGCCAGCAGCTTAAGAGGACTAGCTCCAGATACGCAGTATTTT. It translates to CASSLRGLAPDTQYF.

In nucleotides, the CDR3 is TGTGCCAGCAGTTACTCGGGGGACAGTAGCACTGAAGCTTTCTTT. It encodes CASSYSGDSSTEAFF. The chain combines TRBV6-5 with TRBJ1-1, with TRBD1 identical over 7 bases. Germline CDR1 is MNHEY and CDR2 is SVGAGI. This CDR3 contains 15 residues. J lost 4 bases, V lost 0 bases, and 5 bases had no gene match.

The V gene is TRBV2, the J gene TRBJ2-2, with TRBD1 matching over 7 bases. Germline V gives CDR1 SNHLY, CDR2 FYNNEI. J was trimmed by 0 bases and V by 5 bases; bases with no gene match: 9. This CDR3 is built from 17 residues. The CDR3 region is CASSLQGTLTNTGELFF. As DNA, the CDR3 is TGTGCCAGCAGTTTACAGGGGACCCTAACGAACACCGGGGAGCTGTTTTTT. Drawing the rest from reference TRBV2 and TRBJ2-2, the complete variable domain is EPEVTQTPSHQVTQMGQEVILRCVPISNHLYFYWYRQILGQKVEFLVSFYNNEISEKSEIFDDQFSVERPDGSNFTLKIRSTKLEDSAMYFCASSLQGTLTNTGELFFGEGSRLTVL.

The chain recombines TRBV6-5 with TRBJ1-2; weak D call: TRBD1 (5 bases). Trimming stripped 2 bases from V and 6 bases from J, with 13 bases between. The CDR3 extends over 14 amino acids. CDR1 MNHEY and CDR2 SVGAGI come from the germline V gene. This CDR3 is CASSYQGGSDGYTF. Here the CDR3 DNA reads TGTGCCAGCAGTTACCAGGGTGGTTCGGATGGCTACACCTTC.

CDR3 amino acids: CASSFGSPPYNEQFF. Here the CDR3 DNA reads TGTGCCAGCAGTTTCGGATCCCCCCCCTACAATGAGCAGTTCTTC. V and J are TRBV28 and TRBJ2-1; no definite D call. The V gene's germline CDR1 is MDHEN and CDR2 SYDVKM. The CDR3 sequence is 15 residues long. Trimming removed 3 bases at V and 2 bases at J, with 11 bases between.

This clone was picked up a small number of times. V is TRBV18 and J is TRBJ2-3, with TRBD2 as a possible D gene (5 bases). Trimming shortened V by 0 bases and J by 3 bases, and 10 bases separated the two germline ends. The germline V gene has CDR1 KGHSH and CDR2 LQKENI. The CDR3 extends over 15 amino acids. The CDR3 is CASSPPDSGTDTQYF. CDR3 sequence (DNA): TGTGCCAGCTCACCACCGGACTCGGGGACAGATACGCAGTATTTT. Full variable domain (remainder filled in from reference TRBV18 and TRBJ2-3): NAGVMQNPRHLVRRRGQEARLRCSPMKGHSHVYWYRQLPEEGLKFMVYLQKENIIDESGMPKERFSAEFPKEGPSILRIQQVVRGDSAAYFCASSPPDSGTDTQYFGPGTRLTVL.

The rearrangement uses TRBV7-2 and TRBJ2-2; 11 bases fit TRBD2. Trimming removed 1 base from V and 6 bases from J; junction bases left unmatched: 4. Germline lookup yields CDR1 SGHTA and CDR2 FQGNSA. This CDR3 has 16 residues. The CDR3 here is CASSLVAGGGPGELFF. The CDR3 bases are TGTGCCAGCAGCTTAGTAGCGGGAGGGGGGCCCGGGGAGCTGTTTTTT.

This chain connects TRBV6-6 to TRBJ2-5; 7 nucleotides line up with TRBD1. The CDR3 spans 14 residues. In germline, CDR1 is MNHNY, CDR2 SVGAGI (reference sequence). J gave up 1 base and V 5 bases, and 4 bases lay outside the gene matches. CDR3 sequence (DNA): TGTGCCAGCAGTCTCGACAGGGTCCAAGAGACCCAGTACTTC. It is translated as CASSLDRVQETQYF.

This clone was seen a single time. CDR3 loop: CASHSGNTEAFF. The CDR3 coding sequence is TGTGCCAGTCATTCGGGGAACACTGAAGCTTTCTTT. The V gene is TRBV19, the J gene TRBJ1-1; no reliable D call. The CDR3 totals 12 residues. Germline CDR1 is LNHDA and CDR2 is SQIVND (reference sequence). Trimming took 8 bases from V and 1 from J, leaving 8 bases between them.

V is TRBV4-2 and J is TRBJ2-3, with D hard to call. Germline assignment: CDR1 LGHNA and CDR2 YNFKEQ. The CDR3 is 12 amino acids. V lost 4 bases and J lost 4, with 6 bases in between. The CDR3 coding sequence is TGTGCCAGCAGCCCCTCCCCAGATACGCAGTATTTT. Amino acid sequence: CASSPSPDTQYF.

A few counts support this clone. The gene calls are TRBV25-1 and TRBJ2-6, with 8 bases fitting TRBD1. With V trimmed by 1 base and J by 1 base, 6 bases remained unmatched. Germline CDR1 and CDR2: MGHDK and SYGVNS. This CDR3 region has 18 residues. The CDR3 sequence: CASSEWRQGKSGANVLTF. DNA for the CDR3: TGTGCCAGCAGTGAATGGAGACAGGGGAAGTCTGGGGCCAACGTCCTGACTTTC.

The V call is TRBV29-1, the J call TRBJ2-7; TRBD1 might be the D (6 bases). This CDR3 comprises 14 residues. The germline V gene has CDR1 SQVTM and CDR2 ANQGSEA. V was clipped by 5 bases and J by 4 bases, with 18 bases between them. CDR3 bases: TGCAGCGTTCCTAAAAGGGACAAAGGTTACGAGCAGTACTTC. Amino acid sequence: CSVPKRDKGYEQYF.

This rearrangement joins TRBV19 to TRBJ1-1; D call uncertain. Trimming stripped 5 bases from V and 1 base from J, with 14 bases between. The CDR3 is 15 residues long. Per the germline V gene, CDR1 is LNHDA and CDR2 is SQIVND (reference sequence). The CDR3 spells CASSAPGRANTEAFF. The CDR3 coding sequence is TGTGCCAGTAGTGCTCCTGGAAGGGCGAACACTGAAGCTTTCTTT.

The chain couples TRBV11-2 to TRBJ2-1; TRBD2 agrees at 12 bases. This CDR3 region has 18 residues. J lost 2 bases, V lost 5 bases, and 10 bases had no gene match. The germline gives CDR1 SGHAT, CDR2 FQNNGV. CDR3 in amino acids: CASSAPFGLAGPYNEQFF. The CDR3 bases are TGTGCCAGCAGCGCGCCCTTCGGACTAGCGGGGCCCTACAATGAGCAGTTCTTC.

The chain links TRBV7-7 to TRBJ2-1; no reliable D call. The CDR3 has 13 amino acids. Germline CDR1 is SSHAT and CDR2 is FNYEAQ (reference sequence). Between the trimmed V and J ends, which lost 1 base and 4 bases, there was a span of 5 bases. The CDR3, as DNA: TGTGCCAGCAGCTTAGATAGATACAATGAGCAGTTCTTC. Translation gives CASSLDRYNEQFF.

CDR3 nucleotides: TGTGCCAGCAGAAAACAGGACTTTAATGAAAAACTGTTTTTT. Translated, it gives CASRKQDFNEKLFF. The rearrangement uses TRBV6-5 and TRBJ1-4, with D possibly matching TRBD1 (5 bases). CDR1 is MNHEY and CDR2 is SVGAGI in the germline V gene. V lost 6 bases and J 4 bases, leaving 12 bases between the germline ends. CDR3 length: 14 amino acids.

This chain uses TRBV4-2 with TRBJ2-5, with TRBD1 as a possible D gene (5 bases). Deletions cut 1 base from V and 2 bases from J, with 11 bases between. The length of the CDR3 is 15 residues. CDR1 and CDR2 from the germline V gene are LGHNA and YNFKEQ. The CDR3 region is CASSQGAGWQETQYF. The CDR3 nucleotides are TGTGCCAGCAGCCAAGGTGCAGGGTGGCAAGAGACCCAGTACTTC.

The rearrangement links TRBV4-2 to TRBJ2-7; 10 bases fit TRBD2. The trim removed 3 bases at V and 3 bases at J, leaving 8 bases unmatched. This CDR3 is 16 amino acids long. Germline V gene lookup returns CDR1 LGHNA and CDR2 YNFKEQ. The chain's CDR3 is CASSQGLAGGYYEQYF. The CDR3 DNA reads TGTGCCAGCAGCCAGGGTTTAGCGGGAGGTTACTACGAGCAGTACTTC.

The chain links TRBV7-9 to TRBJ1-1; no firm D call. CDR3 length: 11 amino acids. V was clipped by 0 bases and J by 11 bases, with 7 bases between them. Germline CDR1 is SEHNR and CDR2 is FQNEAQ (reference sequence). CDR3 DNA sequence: TGTGCCAGCAGCTTAGCCCCGAGGGCTTTCTTT. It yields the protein CASSLAPRAFF.

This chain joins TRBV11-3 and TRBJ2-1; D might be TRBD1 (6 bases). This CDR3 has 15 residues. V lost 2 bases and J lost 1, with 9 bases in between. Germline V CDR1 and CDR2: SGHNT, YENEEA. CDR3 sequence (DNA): TGTGCCAGCAGCTTATCGAGGGGGTCCTACAATGAGCAGTTCTTC. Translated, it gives CASSLSRGSYNEQFF.